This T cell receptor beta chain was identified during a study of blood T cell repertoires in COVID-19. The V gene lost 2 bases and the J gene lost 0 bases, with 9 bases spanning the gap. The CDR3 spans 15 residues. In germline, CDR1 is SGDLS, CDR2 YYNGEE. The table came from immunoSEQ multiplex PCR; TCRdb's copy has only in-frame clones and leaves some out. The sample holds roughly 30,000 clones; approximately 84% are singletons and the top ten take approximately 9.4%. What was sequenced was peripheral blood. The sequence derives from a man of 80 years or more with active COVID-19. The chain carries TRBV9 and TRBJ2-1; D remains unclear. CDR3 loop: CASSVAASSYNEQFF. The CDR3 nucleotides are TGTGCCAGCAGCGTCGCGGCGAGCTCCTACAATGAGCAGTTCTTC.